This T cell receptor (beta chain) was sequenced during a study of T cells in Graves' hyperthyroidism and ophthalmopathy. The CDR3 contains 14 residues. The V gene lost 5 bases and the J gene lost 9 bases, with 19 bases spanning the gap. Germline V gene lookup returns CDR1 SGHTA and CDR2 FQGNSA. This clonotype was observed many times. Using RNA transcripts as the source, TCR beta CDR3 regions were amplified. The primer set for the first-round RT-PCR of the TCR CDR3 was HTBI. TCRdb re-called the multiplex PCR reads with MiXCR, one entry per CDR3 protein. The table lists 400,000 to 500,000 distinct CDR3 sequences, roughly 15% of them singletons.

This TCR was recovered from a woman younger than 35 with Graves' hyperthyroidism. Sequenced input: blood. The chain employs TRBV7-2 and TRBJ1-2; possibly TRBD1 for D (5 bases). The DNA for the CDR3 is TGTGCCAGCAGCCCTCTAGGCAGGGAGATTCGCTACACCTTC. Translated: CASSPLGREIRYTF.